The clone carrying this TCR beta chain was detected only a few times. CDR1 is MNHEY and CDR2 is SMNVEV in the germline V gene (reference sequence). Trimming stripped 3 bases from V and 6 bases from J, with 30 bases between. This CDR3 has 20 amino acids. This record comes from a study of blood T cell repertoires in COVID-19. In the study overall: Specimens from acute and convalescent COVID-19 originated in the United States, Italy and Spain. Sources were T cells, B-cell-depleted T cells, or PBMCs; the material itself was cDNA or gDNA.

The assay was immunoSEQ multiplex PCR, and TCRdb's table has in-frame clones only and misses some. The sample has roughly 190,000 clones, 80% to 90% seen once. This rearrangement joins TRBV27 to TRBJ1-5; D possibly corresponds to TRBD1 (5 bases). The source material was peripheral blood. This TCR derives from a human donor in a cohort sampled during active COVID-19. DNA of the CDR3: TGTGCCAGCAGTTTCCCTGTTTTGCATCTAGGAGGGGTAGGTTCTCAGCCCCAGCATTTT. This sequence encodes CASSFPVLHLGGVGSQPQHF.